These 32 T cell receptor beta chains were sequenced from one sample in a study of shared clonotypes between healthy human individuals. Naive CD8 populations comprised CD45RO-negative cells positively selected for CCR7, excluding terminally differentiated effector memory CD45RA+ cells. Assay used: immunoSEQ multiplex PCR; TCRdb lists only in-frame clones, some missing. Of about 2.1 million clones listed, about 92% are singletons. What was sequenced was naive CD8+ T cells from PBMCs. The receptors were gathered from a man aged 18 to 35 in good health. Some clones in this sample may be carry-over from other donors' samples.

Of note for this clone: The same CDR3 can be traced to other DNA sequences in this sample. The chain carries TRBV19 and TRBJ1-1; the match to TRBD1 covers 7 bases. This CDR3 is built from 14 residues. Trimming took 4 bases from V and 1 from J; bases not matched to a gene: 3. CDR1 is LNHDA and CDR2 is SQIVND in the germline V gene (reference sequence). CDR3 loop: CASSRTGGNTEAFF. As DNA, the CDR3 is TGTGCCAGTAGTAGGACAGGTGGGAACACTGAAGCTTTCTTT.

The V and J genes are TRBV6-4 and TRBJ2-1; D remains unclear. The CDR3 consists of 15 residues. Germline-derived CDR1 and CDR2 are MRHNA and SNTAGT. V gave up 3 bases and J gave up 0 bases, with 9 bases separating them. CDR3 protein: CASSEGTSSYNEQFF. The CDR3 region has the DNA TGTGCCAGCAGTGAGGGCACGAGCTCCTACAATGAGCAGTTCTTC.

The chain joins TRBV5-1 to TRBJ2-1; D remains ambiguous. CDR3 size: 17 residues. Between the trimmed V and J ends, which lost 3 bases and 0 bases, there was a span of 16 bases. CDR1 and CDR2 (germline): SGHRS, YFSETQ. DNA for the CDR3: TGCGCCAGCAGCTCCTTTGGGCCCGCCAGCTCCTACAATGAGCAGTTCTTC. Translated, it gives CASSSFGPASSYNEQFF.

CDR3 coding DNA: TGTGCCACCAACCAGGCAGGTGAAGCTTTCTTT. It codes for CATNQAGEAFF. J is TRBJ1-1 and V is TRBV15; D is undetermined. In germline, CDR1 is LNHNV, CDR2 YYDKDF (reference sequence). The CDR3 is 11 residues long. V gave up 7 bases and J gave up 7 bases, with 10 bases separating them. Drawing the rest from reference TRBV15 and TRBJ1-1, the complete variable domain is DAMVIQNPRYQVTQFGKPVTLSCSQTLNHNVMYWYQQKSSQAPKLLFHYYDKDFNNEADTPDNFQSRRPNTSFCFLDIRSPGLGDTAMYLCATNQAGEAFFGQGTRLTVV.

The rearrangement links TRBV7-3 to TRBJ2-6, with TRBD2 identical over 14 bases. The CDR3 consists of 22 residues. The ends lost 5 bases at V and 0 bases at J; junction bases unmatched: 15. Germline V gene sequence: CDR1 SGHTA, CDR2 FQGTGA. The CDR3 protein is CASSQKGLAGVIRDSGANVLTF. The CDR3 bases are TGTGCCAGCAGCCAAAAGGGACTAGCGGGAGTTATCCGGGACTCTGGGGCCAACGTCCTGACTTTC.

The chain carries TRBV9 and TRBJ2-5; TRBD2 is a possible D gene (5 bases). Germline assignment: CDR1 SGDLS and CDR2 YYNGEE. V gave up 2 bases and J gave up 5 bases, with 19 bases separating them. This CDR3 spans 16 amino acids. DNA of the CDR3: TGTGCCAGCAGCGTCCTCCCGGACTCGAATCGGGAGACCCAGTACTTC. Translated, it gives CASSVLPDSNRETQYF. The variable domain in full, with the rest retrieved from reference TRBV9 and TRBJ2-5, is DSGVTQTPKHLITATGQRVTLRCSPRSGDLSVYWYQQSLDQGLQFLIQYYNGEERAKGNILERFSAQQFPDLHSELNLSSLELGDSALYFCASSVLPDSNRETQYFGPGTRLLVL.

The rearrangement uses TRBV6-6 and TRBJ2-2; the D gene could be TRBD1 or TRBD2 (5 bases each). Germline V gene sequence: CDR1 MNHNY, CDR2 SVGAGI (reference sequence). Trimming shortened V by 10 bases and J by 6 bases, and 15 bases separated the two germline ends. The CDR3 loop spans 13 amino acids. CDR3 DNA sequence: TGTGCCACCCCGGGGTTAGGGGCCGGGGAGCTGTTTTTT. The encoded protein is CATPGLGAGELFF.

This clone was counted once. The chain joins TRBV29-1 to TRBJ1-2, with a tentative D call TRBD1 (5 bases). The germline CDR1 and CDR2 sequences are SQVTM and ANQGSEA. The CDR3 is 15 amino acids. V was cut by 5 bases and J by 2 bases, with 18 bases left in between. The CDR3 loop is CSVRPRDATNYGYTF. As DNA, the CDR3 is TGCAGCGTTCGTCCCCGGGACGCAACAAACTATGGCTACACCTTC.

The rearrangement joins TRBV6-5 to TRBJ1-4; 10 bases map to TRBD1. Germline V gene sequence: CDR1 MNHEY, CDR2 SVGAGI. The CDR3 length is 14 residues. The V segment lost 4 bases and the J segment 7 bases; nucleotides outside the gene matches: 3. CDR3 loop: CASSWGQGFEKLFF. The CDR3 DNA reads as TGTGCCAGCAGTTGGGGACAGGGGTTTGAAAAACTGTTTTTT.

This chain connects TRBV27 to TRBJ2-7; 10 positions match TRBD1. The CDR3 spans 15 residues. The ends lost 6 bases at V and 4 bases at J; junction bases unmatched: 9. Germline V CDR1 and CDR2: MNHEY, SMNVEV (reference sequence). Here the CDR3 DNA reads TGTGCCAGCAGCGGGGTGGGGACAGGGGTTTACGAGCAGTACTTC. It is translated as CASSGVGTGVYEQYF.

The rearrangement uses TRBV29-1 and TRBJ2-1; TRBD2 is a possible D gene (6 bases). Trimming stripped 0 bases from V and 2 bases from J, with 11 bases between. CDR3 length equals 15 residues. Germline loops: CDR1 SQVTM, CDR2 ANQGSEA. Here the CDR3 DNA reads TGCAGCGTTGAAGACGGGCGGGAACCCTACAATGAGCAGTTCTTC. Its translation is CSVEDGREPYNEQFF.

The chain links TRBV23-1 to TRBJ1-4; TRBD1 matches at 10 bases. TRBV23-1 is an open reading frame, and its role is uncertain. CDR3 length equals 20 residues. J was trimmed by 5 bases and V by 0 bases; bases with no gene match: 15. The CDR3 is CASSQSKGTGAPRRNEKLFF. The CDR3 DNA follows: TGCGCCAGCAGTCAATCGAAGGGGACAGGGGCGCCCAGGCGGAATGAAAAACTGTTTTTT.

The chain uses TRBV9 and TRBJ2-7; D remains unclear. Germline-derived CDR1 and CDR2 are SGDLS and YYNGEE. This CDR3 has 15 residues. Trimming shortened V by 1 base and J by 4 bases, and 15 bases separated the two germline ends. CDR3 bases: TGTGCCAGCAGCGTAACTGTGGGCCGGGTTTACGAGCAGTACTTC. Translated: CASSVTVGRVYEQYF.

V usage is TRBV29-1 and J usage is TRBJ2-7; D tentatively fits TRBD1 or TRBD2 (5 bases each). The germline V gene has CDR1 SQVTM and CDR2 ANQGSEA. The CDR3 consists of 12 residues. The V and J ends lost 1 base and 3 bases respectively, with 7 bases between them. CDR3 DNA: TGCAGCGTTGAAGGAGGGGTCTACGAGCAGTACTTC. Amino acid sequence: CSVEGGVYEQYF.

The chain joins TRBV7-6 to TRBJ2-7; 7 bases line up with TRBD1. CDR1 is SGHVS and CDR2 is FNYEAQ in the germline V gene. V lost 0 bases, J lost 2 bases, and 7 bases stayed unmatched. This CDR3 comprises 16 residues. DNA of the CDR3: TGTGCCAGCAGCTTAGCAGGGACAGCTACCCCCTACGAGCAGTACTTC. Protein: CASSLAGTATPYEQYF.

This chain links TRBV4-1 with TRBJ2-4, with a possible D match to TRBD1 (6 bases). Germline V gene sequence: CDR1 MGHRA, CDR2 YSYEKL. CDR3 length: 17 residues. With 1 base removed from V and 0 bases from J, the gap between germline ends came to 13 bases. The CDR3 coding sequence is TGCGCCAGCAGCCAAGGAACTGGACAGCCAGCCAAAAACATTCAGTACTTC. Encoded protein: CASSQGTGQPAKNIQYF.

V is TRBV6-6 and J is TRBJ1-5; D not certain. The CDR3 is made up of 16 amino acids. In germline, CDR1 is MNHNY, CDR2 SVGAGI (reference sequence). V was pared by 0 bases and J by 0 bases, with 9 bases between. This CDR3 reads CASSYSGLNSNQPQHF. DNA for the CDR3: TGTGCCAGCAGTTACTCCGGGCTGAATAGCAATCAGCCCCAGCATTTT.

The CDR3: CASSVMDRSYGYTF. The CDR3 nucleotides read TGTGCCAGCAGCGTCATGGACAGGAGCTATGGCTACACCTTC. V gene TRBV9 combines with J gene TRBJ1-2; 7 nucleotides match TRBD1. Unmatched junction bases numbered 5, after V lost 2 bases and J lost 4 bases. The CDR3 contains 14 residues. Germline-derived CDR1 and CDR2 are SGDLS and YYNGEE.

The chain links TRBV7-2 to TRBJ2-7; D possibly corresponds to TRBD1 (6 bases). The V end lost 1 base, the J end lost 4 bases, and 14 bases lay between the germline ends. There are 15 residues in the CDR3. Germline loops: CDR1 SGHTA, CDR2 FQGNSA. CDR3 residues: CASSLVSGTKYEQYF. In nucleotides, the CDR3 is TGTGCCAGCAGCTTAGTATCGGGGACAAAATACGAGCAGTACTTC. The whole variable domain, remainder taken from reference TRBV7-2 and TRBJ2-7, is GAGVSQSPSNKVTEKGKDVELRCDPISGHTALYWYRQSLGQGLEFLIYFQGNSAPDKSGLPSDRFSAERTGGSVSTLTIQRTQQEDSAVYLCASSLVSGTKYEQYFGPGTRLTVT.

This clone showed up just once. The rearrangement uses TRBV28 and TRBJ1-1, with TRBD1 identical over 8 bases. CDR1 is MDHEN, CDR2 SYDVKM, per germline. The CDR3 runs to 14 residues. Germline trimming cut 3 bases from V and 7 bases from J; bases unmatched to any gene: 7. CDR3 bases: TGTGCCAGCAGTTTCCACCAGGGGGCCGTTGAAGCTTTCTTT. Its translation is CASSFHQGAVEAFF.

The chain is built from TRBV29-1 and TRBJ1-2, with a weak D call TRBD1 (6 bases). The CDR3 contains 14 residues. In germline, CDR1 is SQVTM, CDR2 ANQGSEA. Trimming pared 5 bases from V and 2 bases from J, leaving 15 bases between. The CDR3 region has the DNA TGCAGCGTTTTGACAGGAAACTTGAACTATGGCTACACCTTC. Encoded protein: CSVLTGNLNYGYTF. Together with reference TRBV29-1 and TRBJ1-2, the CDR3 gives the full variable domain: SAVISQKPSRDICQRGTSLTIQCQVDSQVTMMFWYRQQPGQSLTLIATANQGSEATYESGFVIDKFPISRPNLTFSTLTVSNMSPEDSSIYLCSVLTGNLNYGYTFGSGTRLTVV.

The chain is built from TRBV11-2 and TRBJ2-3; TRBD1 matches at 8 bases. V lost 4 bases, J lost 0 bases, and 9 bases stayed unmatched. This CDR3 spans 17 amino acids. Germline V lookup: CDR1 SGHAT, CDR2 FQNNGV. The CDR3 protein is CASSSRAGTGSTDTQYF. The CDR3 DNA follows: TGTGCCAGCAGCTCTAGGGCCGGGACAGGAAGCACAGATACGCAGTATTTT.

V gene TRBV28 combines with J gene TRBJ1-5, with 9 bases fitting TRBD1. The length of the CDR3 is 15 residues. CDR1 is MDHEN, CDR2 SYDVKM, per germline. Trimming removed 5 bases from V and 4 bases from J; junction bases left unmatched: 6. In nucleotides, the CDR3 is TGTGCCAGCAGTCCCCAACAGGGGGCTAATCAGCCCCAGCATTTT. It is translated as CASSPQQGANQPQHF.

V gene TRBV10-3 combines with J gene TRBJ2-7, with unresolved D. This CDR3 contains 12 residues. The V end was cut by 6 bases, the J end by 0 bases, with 6 bases between. Germline CDR1 reads ENHRY; CDR2 reads SYGVKD. The DNA for the CDR3 is TGTGCCATCAGCGGTAGCTCCTACGAGCAGTACTTC. Residues: CAISGSSYEQYF.

J is TRBJ2-3 and V is TRBV5-1; TRBD2 matches 9 bases. V lost 4 bases, J lost 1 base, and 10 bases stayed unmatched. CDR1 and CDR2 from the germline V gene are SGHRS and YFSETQ. This CDR3 contains 17 residues. CDR3 DNA: TGCGCCAGCAGCGGGCCCCTAGCGGGACTTCGCACAGATACGCAGTATTTT. Amino acids: CASSGPLAGLRTDTQYF. Full variable domain (missing parts from reference TRBV5-1 and TRBJ2-3): KAGVTQTPRYLIKTRGQQVTLSCSPISGHRSVSWYQQTPGQGLQFLFEYFSETQRNKGNFPGRFSGRQFSNSRSEMNVSTLELGDSALYLCASSGPLAGLRTDTQYFGPGTRLTVL.

The V call is TRBV11-3, the J call TRBJ2-1; perhaps TRBD2 as D (6 bases). Germline loops: CDR1 SGHNT, CDR2 YENEEA. The V gene lost 5 bases and the J gene lost 0 bases, with 11 bases spanning the gap. This CDR3 region has 15 residues. The CDR3 protein is CASSPYGGSYNEQFF. CDR3 sequence (DNA): TGTGCCAGCAGCCCATACGGGGGCTCCTACAATGAGCAGTTCTTC.

This clone was seen a few times. CDR3 in amino acids: CASSLFGRSEPQHF. The CDR3 bases are TGTGCCAGCAGCTTATTTGGCCGCTCGGAGCCCCAGCATTTT. This chain links TRBV7-8 with TRBJ1-5; D is unclear. V was pared by 2 bases and J by 8 bases, with 13 bases between. The CDR3 contains 14 residues. Germline V gene sequence: CDR1 SGHVS, CDR2 FQNEAQ.

This clone was recorded only once. The rearrangement joins TRBV11-2 to TRBJ2-1, with 8 bases lining up with TRBD2. Germline V CDR1 and CDR2: SGHAT, FQNNGV. The CDR3 spans 15 residues. The junction had 4 bases not matched to a gene; V was cut back by 1 base and J by 5 bases. The CDR3 region is CASSLGTSGNNEQFF. CDR3 bases: TGTGCCAGCAGCTTAGGTACTAGCGGAAACAATGAGCAGTTCTTC.

J is TRBJ1-2 and V is TRBV5-6; D might be TRBD1 (6 bases). Germline V gene sequence: CDR1 SGHDT, CDR2 YYEEEE. This CDR3 contains 17 residues. Trimming removed 2 bases from V and 3 bases from J, with 20 bases in between. In DNA form, the CDR3 reads TGTGCCAGCAGCTTCAATCCTTTGACGGGGGGCGACTATGGCTACACCTTC. It is translated as CASSFNPLTGGDYGYTF.

This chain joins TRBV7-9 and TRBJ2-5; tentative D call: TRBD1 (6 bases). The end of the DNA fits TRBJ2-7 better, so the J call may be wrong. Germline V gives CDR1 SEHNR, CDR2 FQNEAQ (reference sequence). The CDR3 loop spans 13 amino acids. DNA for the CDR3: TGTGCCAGCAGCGAGGGACATACCTACGAGCAGTACTTC. Translating gives CASSEGHTYEQYF.

The chain links TRBV9 to TRBJ2-2, with 10 positions matching TRBD1. From germline, CDR1 is SGDLS and CDR2 YYNGEE. Trimming cost V 4 bases and J 1 base; bases outside gene matches: 4. CDR3 length equals 16 residues. The CDR3 loop is CASSPRTGGNTGELFF. As DNA, the CDR3 is TGTGCCAGCAGCCCCCGGACAGGGGGGAACACCGGGGAGCTGTTTTTT. The full variable domain, with the rest looked up from reference TRBV9 and TRBJ2-2, is DSGVTQTPKHLITATGQRVTLRCSPRSGDLSVYWYQQSLDQGLQFLIQYYNGEERAKGNILERFSAQQFPDLHSELNLSSLELGDSALYFCASSPRTGGNTGELFFGEGSRLTVL.

This rearrangement joins TRBV7-6 to TRBJ2-2; D may be TRBD2 (7 bases). CDR3 size: 16 residues. Germline CDR1 SGHVS, CDR2 FNYEAQ. V dropped 3 bases and J dropped 6 bases, with 17 bases sitting between them. The CDR3 bases are TGTGCCAGCAGCTTCGGGGGGCTGATGTTCTCCGGGGAGCTGTTTTTT. This gives the protein CASSFGGLMFSGELFF.